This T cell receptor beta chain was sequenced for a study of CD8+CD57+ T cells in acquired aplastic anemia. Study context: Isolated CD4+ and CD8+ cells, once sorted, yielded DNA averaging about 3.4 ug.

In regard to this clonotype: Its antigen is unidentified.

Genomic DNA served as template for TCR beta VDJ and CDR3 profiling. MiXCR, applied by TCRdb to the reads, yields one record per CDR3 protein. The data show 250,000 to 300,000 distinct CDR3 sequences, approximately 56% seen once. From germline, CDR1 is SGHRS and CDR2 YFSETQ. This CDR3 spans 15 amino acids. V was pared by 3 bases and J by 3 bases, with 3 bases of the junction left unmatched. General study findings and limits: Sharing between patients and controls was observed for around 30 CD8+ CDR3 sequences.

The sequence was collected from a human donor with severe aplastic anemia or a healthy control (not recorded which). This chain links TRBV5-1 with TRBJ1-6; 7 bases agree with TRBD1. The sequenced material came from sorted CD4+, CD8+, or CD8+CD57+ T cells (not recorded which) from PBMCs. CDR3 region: CASSSDRVYNSPLHF. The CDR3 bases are TGCGCCAGCAGCTCCGACAGGGTCTATAATTCACCCCTCCACTTT.